These 17 T cell receptor beta chains were sequenced from one sample in a study of tumor and adjacent non-tumor tissue in lung cancer. This sample's RNA came from whole unsorted tissue. A modified ARM-PCR protocol with three rounds of nested PCR amplified TCRbeta. TCRdb reprocessed the multiplex PCR reads via MiXCR and lists one record per CDR3 protein. The sample holds fewer than 120,000 distinct CDR3 sequences, 84% seen once. The specimen sequenced was lung tumor tissue. These TCRs come from a man between 65 and 80 years old with non-small cell lung cancer.

The V call is TRBV14, the J call TRBJ2-2; D perhaps matches TRBD1 (6 bases). V lost 10 bases and J lost 7, with 19 bases in between. Germline assignment: CDR1 SGHDN and CDR2 FVKESK. The CDR3 loop spans 14 amino acids. CDR3 bases: TGTGCCAAGAGCCAAACGAGGGGGATCGGGGAGCTGTTTTTT. Translated: CAKSQTRGIGELFF.

Points on this clonotype: In this CDR3 the conserved last residue, phenylalanine or tryptophan, is missing, so a read error is likely. This chain connects TRBV10-2 to TRBJ1-5, with 8 bases lining up with TRBD1. The J call may be mistaken, given a closer DNA end match to TRBJ2-3. Germline assignment: CDR1 WSHSY and CDR2 SAAADI. The CDR3 is made up of 16 amino acids. The CDR3 DNA is TGCACCAGGAAAACCGACAGGGGTGGTAGCAATCAGCCCCAGTATTTG. Translated: CTRKTDRGGSNQPQYL.

With regard to this clonotype: Mismatch with germline at one junction end may stem from a read error. CDR3 sequence: CASRPGTGDIETQYF. The CDR3 DNA reads TGTGCCAGCAGACCCGGGACAGGGGACATAGAGACCCAGTATTTC. J is TRBJ2-5 and V is TRBV28; 10 bases are shared with TRBD1. Germline CDR1 is MDHEN and CDR2 is SYDVKM. There are 15 residues in the CDR3.

This clonotype was observed a few times. A much larger clone differs by one base, so this may be a read error. The chain has TRBV7-9 and TRBJ2-7; 7 bases are shared with TRBD1. The CDR3 consists of 15 residues. Germline V gives CDR1 SEHNR, CDR2 FQNEAQ (reference sequence). Germline trimming cut 10 bases from V and 1 base from J; bases unmatched to any gene: 13. The CDR3 here is CANSSEGARSYEQYF. CDR3 nucleotide sequence: TGTGCCAACAGTTCAGAGGGGGCGAGGTCCTACGAGCAGTACTTC.

Notes on this clonotype: One junction end disagrees with the germline gene, perhaps due to a read error. The V call is TRBV16, the J call TRBJ1-1; a weak D match, TRBD1 (6 bases). Germline V CDR1 and CDR2: KGHSY, FQNENV. The CDR3 has 15 amino acids. The CDR3: CASRPPGGAGTEALF. The CDR3 DNA reads TGTGCCAGCAGGCCTCCGGGGGGCGCGGGGACTGAAGCTTTATTT.

A single count supports this clonotype. An end of the junction does not agree with germline; a read error may underlie this. V and J are TRBV11-2 and TRBJ2-3; 8 bases map to TRBD2. CDR3 length: 15 residues. Per the germline V gene, CDR1 is SGHAT and CDR2 is FQNNGV. The DNA for the CDR3 is TGTACCAGCAGCTTAGTTACTAGCGGCACAGATACGGAGTATTTT. Translating it yields CTSSLVTSGTDTEYF.

As regards this clonotype: Just one base apart from a much larger clone, this may be a read error. This chain joins TRBV13 and TRBJ2-4; D tentatively fits TRBD1 or TRBD2 (6 bases each). From germline, CDR1 is PRHDT and CDR2 FYEKMQ (reference sequence). Trimming cost V 9 bases and J 0 bases, with 15 bases left between them. The CDR3 is made up of 15 amino acids. The chain's CDR3 is CARSPRGLAKNIQYF. For the CDR3, the DNA is TGTGCCAGGAGCCCCCGGGGGCTAGCCAAAAACATTCAGTACTTC.

This chain connects TRBV12-3 or TRBV12-4 to TRBJ2-7, with 9 bases that match TRBD1. This CDR3 comprises 16 residues. V lost 3 bases to trimming and J lost 1 base; unmatched junction nucleotides: 7. The chain's CDR3 is CASSLSLGTGSYEQYF. CDR3 bases: TGTGCCAGCAGTTTGTCCTTAGGGACAGGGTCCTACGAGCAGTACTTC.

A word on this clonotype: A much larger clone is a single base away; this may be a read error. The chain couples TRBV28 to TRBJ1-5; D unclear. Germline CDR1 is MDHEN and CDR2 is SYDVKM. This CDR3 comprises 12 residues. Written as DNA, the CDR3 is TGTGCCACCTCCGGGTTGAATCAGGCCCAGCATTTT. Its translation: CATSGLNQAQHF.

For this clonotype: At one of its ends the junction is not consistent with the germline gene, which may arise from a read error. The V call is TRBV4-1, the J call TRBJ2-3, with TRBD2 matching 8 bases. Germline loops: CDR1 MGHRA, CDR2 YSYEKL. This CDR3 has 16 amino acids. CDR3 nucleotide sequence: TGCGCCGGCAGACAAGAGGTTCCTAGCGGGACAGATACGCAGTATTTT. This sequence encodes CAGRQEVPSGTDTQYF.

Of note for this clonotype: The final CDR3 position lacks the conserved phenylalanine or tryptophan, pointing to a likely read error. The DNA is left out, because the CDR3 cannot be placed on it with certainty; the CDR3 is given as TCRdb lists it. The V and J genes are TRBV11-2 and TRBJ2-1; TRBD1 is the table's D call and was not checked against the DNA. The CDR3 is 16 amino acids in total, end residues counted. Looked up from germline, CDR1 is SGHAT and CDR2 is FQNNGV. CDR3: CACSSVGTGDINEEFL.

The table lists this clonotype with a count of one. A much larger clone is a single base away; this may be a read error. V is TRBV28 and J is TRBJ2-3; D is ambiguous. CDR1 MDHEN and CDR2 SYDVKM come from the germline V gene. V gave up 3 bases and J gave up 0 bases, with 10 bases separating them. The CDR3 has 15 amino acids. The CDR3, as DNA: TGTGCCAGCAGTTTTAGCTGGGTTAGCACAGATACGCAGTATTTT. Translated: CASSFSWVSTDTQYF.

Concerning this clonotype: The junction and the germline gene differ at one end; a read error may be behind it. This chain links TRBV5-6 with TRBJ2-7, with D possibly TRBD1 on 6 matching bases. The CDR3 runs to 16 residues. Germline lookup yields CDR1 SGHDT and CDR2 YYEEEE. The CDR3 region is CARSYNRVNFRYEQYF. Written as DNA, the CDR3 is TGTGCCAGAAGCTATAACAGGGTGAACTTTAGGTACGAGCAGTACTTC.

Comments on this clonotype: Its ends do not fully match the called genes, so a read error is possible. The chain is built from TRBV11-2 and TRBJ1-2; the D gene is possibly TRBD1 (5 bases). The CDR3 totals 16 residues. CDR1 is SGHAT and CDR2 is FQNNGV in the germline V gene. CDR3 protein: CATSLDVGVTHYGYTF. Written as DNA, the CDR3 is TGTGCCACCAGCTTAGATGTGGGGGTGACTCACTATGGCTATACCTTC.

The V gene is TRBV6-2 or TRBV6-3, the J gene TRBJ2-7; no definite D call. Per germline, CDR1 MNHEY and CDR2 SVGEGT. This CDR3 is 10 amino acids long. V was shortened by 7 bases and J by 2 bases, with 3 bases between the two germline ends. The CDR3 sequence is CASTPYEQYF. The CDR3 bases are TGTGCCAGCACCCCCTACGAGCAGTACTTC.

As to this clonotype: The junction differs from germline at one of its ends, possibly a read error. V and J are TRBV5-5 and TRBJ1-1, with D possibly matching TRBD1 (5 bases). Germline V gene data show CDR1 as SGHKS and CDR2 as YYEKEE (reference sequence). The CDR3 spans 14 residues. CDR3 coding DNA: TGTGCTAGCAACCCGGACATCATGAACACTGAAGCTTTCTTT. Translation gives CASNPDIMNTEAFF.

Concerning this clonotype: The junction shows a germline mismatch at one end, possibly a read error. The chain carries TRBV29-1 and TRBJ2-7; no clear D. This CDR3 has 12 residues. Germline values: CDR1 SQVTM, CDR2 ANQGSEA. CDR3 in DNA: TGCGGCATCAGACGTGGGGTCGACGAGCAATACTTC. Translating gives CGIRRGVDEQYF.